This TCR beta chain was identified in a study of cytomegalovirus exposure and HLA in healthy donors. The wider study: Out of 398 genotyped donors, about 81% belonged to the Caucasian-associated ancestry cluster.

In the PCR, 60 Vbeta and 13 Jbeta primers were used. Measured with immunoSEQ multiplex PCR; TCRdb has only the in-frame clones, and not every one. The table has some 200,000 clones, around a tenth seen once. Healthy bone marrow donors made up the donor group. The specimen was PBMCs. The clonotype was recovered from a woman aged 25 to 39 in good health and CMV-seropositive.

In DNA form, the CDR3 reads TGTGCCACCAGCAGCCCTTCGGGACATAAAGAGACCCAGTACTTC. Its translation: CATSSPSGHKETQYF. The V and J genes are TRBV15 and TRBJ2-5, with D possibly TRBD1 on 6 matching bases. The V gene lost 3 bases and the J gene lost 3 bases, with 14 bases spanning the gap. The CDR3 consists of 15 residues. Germline CDR1 LNHNV, CDR2 YYDKDF (reference sequence).